Presented here are 15 T cell receptor beta chains from one specimen sequenced in a study of OX40 agonist ivuxolimab in advanced cancers. Sequencing was performed with immunoSEQ multiplex PCR; in TCRdb, only in-frame clones are kept and a portion is missing. The data contain about 48,000 clones, roughly 90% of them singletons. Material: CD4+ or CD8+ T cells sorted from blood, obtained in a trial of the OX40 agonist ivuxolimab. These receptors originate from an adult with an advanced solid tumor such as melanoma, head and neck, liver or kidney cancer.

The gene calls are TRBV10-1 and TRBJ2-1, with 9 bases identical to TRBD1. The V gene end was trimmed by 7 bases and the J gene end by 5 bases; junction bases not matched to a gene: 12. The CDR3 loop spans 16 amino acids. CDR1 is WNHNN and CDR2 is SYGVQD in the germline V gene (reference sequence). CDR3 sequence (DNA): TGCGCCAGCACGAGTGGGACAGGGACAGATCACAATGAGCAGTTCTTC. Amino acid sequence: CASTSGTGTDHNEQFF.

CDR3: CASSVAREGTNSDEQYF. Written as DNA, the CDR3 is TGTGCCAGCAGCGTAGCTAGAGAGGGGACCAATTCGGACGAGCAGTACTTC. V and J are TRBV9 and TRBJ2-7; the D call may be TRBD1 or TRBD2 (5 bases each). The V and J ends lost 0 bases and 5 bases respectively, with 21 bases between them. The germline gives CDR1 SGDLS, CDR2 YYNGEE. The CDR3 runs 17 residues.

The V gene is TRBV27, the J gene TRBJ2-1, with D perhaps matching TRBD2 (5 bases). The CDR3 has 14 residues. CDR1 and CDR2 (germline): MNHEY, SMNVEV (reference sequence). V was pared by 6 bases and J by 7 bases, with 16 bases between. In nucleotides, the CDR3 is TGTGCCAGCAGCGAGTCTGGACTCTTTAATGAGCAGTTCTTC. It encodes CASSESGLFNEQFF.

The rearrangement links TRBV9 to TRBJ2-3; TRBD2 matches at 10 bases. Trimming at V came to 0 bases and at J to 1 base, leaving 2 bases not matched to a gene. CDR3 size: 16 residues. The germline CDR1 and CDR2 sequences are SGDLS and YYNGEE. Written as DNA, the CDR3 is TGTGCCAGCAGCGTAGAAGGGACTAGCGGCACAGATACGCAGTATTTT. Encoded protein: CASSVEGTSGTDTQYF. Supplemented by reference TRBV9 and TRBJ2-3, the full variable domain reads DSGVTQTPKHLITATGQRVTLRCSPRSGDLSVYWYQQSLDQGLQFLIQYYNGEERAKGNILERFSAQQFPDLHSELNLSSLELGDSALYFCASSVEGTSGTDTQYFGPGTRLTVL.

The V call is TRBV4-3, the J call TRBJ2-3; 7 nucleotides line up with TRBD1. The V gene's germline CDR1 is LGHNA and CDR2 YSLEER. The CDR3 runs 15 residues. V lost 4 bases, J lost 4 bases, and 8 bases stayed unmatched. The CDR3, as DNA: TGCGCCAGCAGCCGGGACAGCGTTGGGGCAGATACGCAGTATTTT. This sequence encodes CASSRDSVGADTQYF.

This chain uses TRBV6-1 with TRBJ1-2; D may be TRBD1 (5 bases). The CDR3 contains 14 residues. CDR1 and CDR2 (germline): MNHNS, SASEGT. Trimming left V 1 base short and J 8 bases short, with 14 bases between. The DNA of the CDR3 is TGTGCCAGCAGTGAAGGGGGCAGAGCCTACGGCTACACCTTC. Its protein product is CASSEGGRAYGYTF.

The V call is TRBV9, the J call TRBJ2-2; D unresolved. V lost 1 base to trimming and J lost 1 base, with 5 bases between them. This CDR3 has 14 residues. Germline V CDR1 and CDR2: SGDLS, YYNGEE. The CDR3 coding sequence is TGTGCCAGCAGCGTACTGCGGAACACCGGGGAGCTGTTTTTT. This encodes CASSVLRNTGELFF. Full variable domain (rest looked up from reference TRBV9 and TRBJ2-2): DSGVTQTPKHLITATGQRVTLRCSPRSGDLSVYWYQQSLDQGLQFLIQYYNGEERAKGNILERFSAQQFPDLHSELNLSSLELGDSALYFCASSVLRNTGELFFGEGSRLTVL.

In regard to this clone: One junction end does not reproduce the germline sequence, and a read error may be involved. The rearrangement uses TRBV27 and TRBJ2-3; 10 nucleotides agree with TRBD2. The V gene's germline CDR1 is MNHEY and CDR2 SMNVEV (reference sequence). CDR3 length: 15 residues. This CDR3 is CARSGGGGGTDTQYF. CDR3 nucleotides: TGTGCCCGCAGCGGGGGGGGAGGGGGCACAGATACGCAGTATTTT.

This clone was counted a single time. The genes are TRBV2 and TRBJ2-5; 12 nucleotides match TRBD1. The CDR3 spans 18 residues. J was trimmed by 2 bases and V by 3 bases; bases with no gene match: 10. Germline lookup yields CDR1 SNHLY and CDR2 FYNNEI. CDR3 residues: CASSDDPRDRGPQETQYF. CDR3 DNA sequence: TGTGCCAGCAGTGATGATCCCCGGGACAGGGGGCCGCAAGAGACCCAGTACTTC. Combining the CDR3 with reference TRBV2 and TRBJ2-5 gives the whole variable domain EPEVTQTPSHQVTQMGQEVILRCVPISNHLYFYWYRQILGQKVEFLVSFYNNEISEKSEIFDDQFSVERPDGSNFTLKIRSTKLEDSAMYFCASSDDPRDRGPQETQYFGPGTRLLVL.

The chain couples TRBV19 to TRBJ2-1; D ambiguous. Per germline, CDR1 LNHDA and CDR2 SQIVND (reference sequence). The CDR3 is made up of 11 amino acids. V was shortened by 1 base and J by 12 bases, with 7 bases between the two germline ends. The CDR3 coding sequence is TGTGCCAGTAGTATAGGGGATTTGCAGTTCTTC. Protein product: CASSIGDLQFF.

The V and J genes are TRBV10-2 and TRBJ2-2; maybe TRBD2 (5 bases). This CDR3 is 13 amino acids long. V was shortened by 11 bases and J by 4 bases, with 14 bases between the two germline ends. Germline V gives CDR1 WSHSY, CDR2 SAAADI. The CDR3 region is CALGVSSTGELFF. CDR3 in DNA: TGCGCCCTCGGGGTTTCAAGCACCGGGGAGCTGTTTTTT.

The V gene is TRBV2, the J gene TRBJ2-2, with D possibly being TRBD2 (7 bases). The V gene lost 7 bases and the J gene lost 5 bases, with 20 bases spanning the gap. This CDR3 has 16 amino acids. Looked up from germline, CDR1 is SNHLY and CDR2 is FYNNEI. The CDR3 DNA reads as TGTGCCAGCACCCCCCGGGGGGCCGTGAAGACCGGGGAGCTGTTTTTT. Translating it yields CASTPRGAVKTGELFF.

This chain joins TRBV18 and TRBJ1-5; no clear D. The CDR3 runs 13 residues. The ends were cut back, 4 bases at V and 5 bases at J, with 9 bases in the middle. Germline CDR1 KGHSH, CDR2 LQKENI. CDR3 DNA sequence: TGTGCCAGCTCACGGGAGGTCGATCAGCCCCAGCATTTT. Protein sequence: CASSREVDQPQHF.

V is TRBV18 and J is TRBJ2-7, with D perhaps given as TRBD1 or TRBD2 (5 bases each). The germline V and J ends were trimmed by 6 bases and 3 bases, with 15 bases remaining between them. The CDR3 has 14 amino acids. Germline V gene sequence: CDR1 KGHSH, CDR2 LQKENI. This chain's CDR3 is CASSPPAGSYEQYF. CDR3 nucleotides: TGTGCCAGCTCCCCCCCTGCAGGGAGCTACGAGCAGTACTTC. The variable domain in full, completed from reference TRBV18 and TRBJ2-7, reads NAGVMQNPRHLVRRRGQEARLRCSPMKGHSHVYWYRQLPEEGLKFMVYLQKENIIDESGMPKERFSAEFPKEGPSILRIQQVVRGDSAAYFCASSPPAGSYEQYFGPGTRLTVT.

The chain combines TRBV4-3 with TRBJ2-2, with 9 bases that match TRBD1. Trimming cost V 0 bases and J 4 bases; bases outside gene matches: 9. CDR3 length: 18 amino acids. The germline gives CDR1 LGHNA, CDR2 YSLEER. CDR3 sequence (DNA): TGCGCCAGCAGCCAAGAAATCTGGGACAGGGAGTCCACCGGGGAGCTGTTTTTT. Protein sequence: CASSQEIWDRESTGELFF.